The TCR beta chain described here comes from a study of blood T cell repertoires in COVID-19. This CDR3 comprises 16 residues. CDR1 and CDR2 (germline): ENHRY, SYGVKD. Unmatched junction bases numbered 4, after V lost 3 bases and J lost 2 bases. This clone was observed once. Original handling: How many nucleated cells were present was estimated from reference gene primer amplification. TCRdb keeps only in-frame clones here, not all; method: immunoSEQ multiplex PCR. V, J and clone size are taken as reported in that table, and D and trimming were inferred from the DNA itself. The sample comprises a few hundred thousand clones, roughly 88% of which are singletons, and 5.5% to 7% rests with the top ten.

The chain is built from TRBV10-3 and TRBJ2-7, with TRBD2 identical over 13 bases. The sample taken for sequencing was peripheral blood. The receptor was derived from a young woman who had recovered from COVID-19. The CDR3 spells CAISDVGLAGTYEQYF. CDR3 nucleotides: TGTGCCATCAGTGACGTGGGACTAGCGGGGACCTACGAGCAGTACTTC.